These 18 T cell receptor beta chains originate from one sample sequenced in a study of cytomegalovirus exposure and HLA in healthy donors. Generated by immunoSEQ multiplex PCR, the TCRdb table keeps only in-frame clones and is missing some. Here the sample spans 200,000 to 250,000 clones, about 83% being singletons. The specimen was PBMCs. The receptors stem from a man aged 18-30 years in good health and CMV-seronegative.

This sequence joins TRBV2 and TRBJ1-2; 7 bases agree with TRBD1. The germline V gene encodes CDR1 SNHLY and CDR2 FYNNEI. This CDR3 is built from 15 residues. V trimming: 7 bases; J trimming: 3 bases; junction bases outside the gene matches: 11. This CDR3 reads CASTLSTGAHYGYTF. In DNA, the CDR3 is TGTGCCAGCACCCTGAGCACAGGGGCCCACTATGGCTACACCTTC.

The chain combines TRBV10-3 with TRBJ2-3, with 11 nucleotides matching TRBD1. The J segment lost 4 bases and the V segment lost 2 bases, leaving 8 bases of the junction unmatched. The CDR3 has 17 amino acids. Germline assignment: CDR1 ENHRY and CDR2 SYGVKD. CDR3 residues: CAISERGQGANADTQYF. CDR3 in DNA: TGTGCCATCAGTGAGCGAGGACAGGGGGCTAACGCAGATACGCAGTATTTT.

The CDR3 bases are TGTGCCAGCAGCTTGGTGACAGGGGGCTACTCCTATAATTCACCCCTCCACTTT. Its translation: CASSLVTGGYSYNSPLHF. The chain joins TRBV5-6 to TRBJ1-6; 10 bases are a match to TRBD1. The germline gives CDR1 SGHDT, CDR2 YYEEEE. V dropped 0 bases and J dropped 0; count of bases not matched to a gene: 3. The CDR3 has 18 amino acids. The full variable domain, with the rest looked up from reference TRBV5-6 and TRBJ1-6, is DAGVTQSPTHLIKTRGQQVTLRCSPKSGHDTVSWYQQALGQGPQFIFQYYEEEERQRGNFPDRFSGHQFPNYSSELNVNALLLGDSALYLCASSLVTGGYSYNSPLHFGNGTRLTVT.

CDR3 loop: CSTGQNTGELFF. The CDR3 DNA reads TGCAGCACCGGACAGAACACCGGGGAGCTGTTTTTT. This sequence joins TRBV29-1 and TRBJ2-2, with D possibly being TRBD1 (5 bases). The CDR3 totals 12 residues. CDR1 is SQVTM, CDR2 ANQGSEA, per germline. V dropped 8 bases and J dropped 1 base, with 8 bases sitting between them.

CDR3 protein: CASKEAPVQETQYF. The CDR3 DNA follows: TGTGCCAGCAAGGAGGCCCCTGTACAGGAGACCCAGTACTTC. J is TRBJ2-5 and V is TRBV2, with a weak D call TRBD2 (5 bases). CDR1 and CDR2 from the germline V gene are SNHLY and FYNNEI. The CDR3 spans 14 residues. Trimming took 7 bases from V and 5 from J, leaving 17 bases between them.

The chain combines TRBV13 with TRBJ2-1; 7 bases map to TRBD2. Germline V gene lookup returns CDR1 PRHDT and CDR2 FYEKMQ (reference sequence). The length of the CDR3 is 16 residues. V was pared by 0 bases and J by 5 bases, with 7 bases of the junction left unmatched. The CDR3 DNA is TGTGCCAGCAGCTTAGGCCGGGAGGTACGGGACAATGAGCAGTTCTTC. It translates to CASSLGREVRDNEQFF. The full variable domain, completed using reference TRBV13 and TRBJ2-1, is AAGVIQSPRHLIKEKRETATLKCYPIPRHDTVYWYQQGPGQDPQFLISFYEKMQSDKGSIPDRFSAQQFSDYHSELNMSSLELGDSALYFCASSLGREVRDNEQFFGPGTRLTVL.

The rearrangement uses TRBV6-4 and TRBJ1-4, with 7 bases matching TRBD1. The trim removed 5 bases at V and 7 bases at J, leaving 7 bases unmatched. The CDR3 sequence is 14 residues long. Germline V gene data show CDR1 as MRHNA and CDR2 as SNTAGT. This CDR3 reads CASSPDRESEKLFF. CDR3 in DNA: TGTGCCAGCAGTCCCGACAGGGAGAGTGAAAAACTGTTTTTT.

This clone was found once. V is TRBV20-1 and J is TRBJ1-1, with TRBD1 matching over 8 bases. The CDR3 runs to 11 residues. The V and J ends lost 5 bases and 11 bases, in that order; junction bases with no gene match: 7. From germline, CDR1 is DFQATT and CDR2 SNEGSKA (reference sequence). This CDR3 is CSAEQGELAFF. The CDR3 region has the DNA TGCAGTGCTGAACAGGGGGAACTGGCTTTCTTT.

This chain joins TRBV5-4 and TRBJ1-2, with a tentative D call TRBD1 (5 bases). The CDR3 has 14 amino acids. Per the germline V gene, CDR1 is SGHNT and CDR2 is YYREEE (reference sequence). V was cut by 6 bases and J by 5 bases, with 17 bases left in between. The CDR3 reads CASTWGREFYGYTF. CDR3 DNA sequence: TGTGCCAGCACCTGGGGCAGGGAATTTTATGGCTACACCTTC.

This clone appeared once. V is TRBV10-3 and J is TRBJ2-7, with 11 bases lining up with TRBD2. The germline V gene has CDR1 ENHRY and CDR2 SYGVKD. The V and J ends lost 8 bases and 3 bases, in that order; junction bases with no gene match: 3. The length of the CDR3 is 13 residues. CDR3 sequence (DNA): TGTGCCATCGGGACTAGCGGTGACTACGAGCAGTACTTC. Translated, it gives CAIGTSGDYEQYF.

The V gene is TRBV7-2, the J gene TRBJ2-7, with 7 bases that match TRBD2. CDR3 length: 12 amino acids. The V gene end was trimmed by 4 bases and the J gene end by 5 bases; junction bases not matched to a gene: 2. Germline lookup yields CDR1 SGHTA and CDR2 FQGNSA. The CDR3 coding sequence is TGTGCCAGCAGCTGGGGAGGGGACGAGCAGTACTTC. Protein product: CASSWGGDEQYF.

CDR3 amino acids: CASSRRGGTNYGYTF. The DNA of the CDR3 is TGTGCCAGCAGCCGTCGGGGGGGCACAAACTATGGCTACACCTTC. This chain connects TRBV5-6 to TRBJ1-2, with D possibly TRBD1 on 6 matching bases. Germline V lookup: CDR1 SGHDT, CDR2 YYEEEE. The CDR3 loop spans 15 amino acids. Between the trimmed V and J ends, which lost 4 bases and 2 bases, there was a span of 15 bases.

The chain combines TRBV28 with TRBJ2-7; 7 bases match TRBD1. Germline CDR1 is MDHEN and CDR2 is SYDVKM. This CDR3 is 21 amino acids long. V dropped 3 bases and J dropped 3; count of bases not matched to a gene: 26. DNA for the CDR3: TGTGCCAGCAGTTTCCCCTTCGAGAACACTCTACAGGGGACGGGCCGCTACGAGCAGTACTTC. This sequence encodes CASSFPFENTLQGTGRYEQYF.

The gene calls are TRBV15 and TRBJ1-1, with a possible D match to TRBD1 (5 bases). The V gene lost 0 bases and the J gene lost 6 bases, with 11 bases spanning the gap. The CDR3 has 14 residues. In germline, CDR1 is LNHNV, CDR2 YYDKDF (reference sequence). CDR3 DNA sequence: TGTGCCACCAGCAGAGATGATAGGGGCTCTGAAGCTTTCTTT. Its translation is CATSRDDRGSEAFF.

This chain uses TRBV28 with TRBJ1-4; possibly TRBD1 for D (5 bases). Trimming pared 0 bases from V and 7 bases from J, leaving 12 bases between. CDR1 is MDHEN, CDR2 SYDVKM, per germline. CDR3 size: 15 residues. In nucleotides, the CDR3 is TGTGCCAGCAGTTTATGGGGCAGGGTGGGTGAAAAACTGTTTTTT. This translates into CASSLWGRVGEKLFF.

The chain carries TRBV27 and TRBJ2-2, with 7 bases that match TRBD2. Germline V lookup: CDR1 MNHEY, CDR2 SMNVEV (reference sequence). V trimming: 1 base; J trimming: 5 bases; junction bases outside the gene matches: 7. The CDR3 is made up of 16 amino acids. This CDR3 reads CASSLLSFSGTGELFF. As DNA, the CDR3 is TGTGCCAGCAGTTTATTAAGTTTTAGCGGGACCGGGGAGCTGTTTTTT.

The genes are TRBV7-9 and TRBJ2-7; 16 positions match TRBD2. In germline, CDR1 is SEHNR, CDR2 FQNEAQ (reference sequence). This CDR3 spans 16 amino acids. After removal of 4 bases from V and 6 bases from J, the junction contained 6 bases not matched to a gene. The CDR3: CASSSPGLAGGLEQYF. Here the CDR3 DNA reads TGTGCCAGCAGCTCTCCGGGACTAGCGGGGGGGCTCGAGCAGTACTTC.

The CDR3 DNA reads as TGTGCCAGCAGCGCGAGCTCCTACAATGAGCAGTTCTTC. Amino acid sequence: CASSASSYNEQFF. The gene calls are TRBV7-2 and TRBJ2-1; D not certain. Germline values: CDR1 SGHTA, CDR2 FQGNSA. The CDR3 has 13 amino acids. Between the trimmed V and J ends, which lost 5 bases and 0 bases, there was a span of 5 bases.